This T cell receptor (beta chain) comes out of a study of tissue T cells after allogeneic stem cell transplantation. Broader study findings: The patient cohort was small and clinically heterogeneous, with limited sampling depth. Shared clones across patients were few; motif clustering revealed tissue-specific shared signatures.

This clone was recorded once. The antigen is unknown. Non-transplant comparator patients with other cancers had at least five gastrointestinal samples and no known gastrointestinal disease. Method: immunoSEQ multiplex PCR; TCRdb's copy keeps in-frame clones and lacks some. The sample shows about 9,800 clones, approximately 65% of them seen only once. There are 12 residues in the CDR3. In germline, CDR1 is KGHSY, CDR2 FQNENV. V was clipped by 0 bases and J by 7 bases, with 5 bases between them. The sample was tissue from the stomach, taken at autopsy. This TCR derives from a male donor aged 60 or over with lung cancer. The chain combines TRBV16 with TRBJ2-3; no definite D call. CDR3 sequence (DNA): TGTGCCAGCAGCCAATCAAGCTATACGCAGTATTTT. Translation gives CASSQSSYTQYF.